This T cell receptor beta chain was retrieved from a study of blood T cell repertoires in COVID-19. This CDR3 region has 17 residues. V was cut by 5 bases and J by 7 bases, with 26 bases left in between. From germline, CDR1 is MNHGY and CDR2 SVAAGI. Assay used: immunoSEQ multiplex PCR; TCRdb lists only in-frame clones, some missing. The data contain more than 40,000 clones, around 84% of them singletons. The sequence came from a man aged 50-59 years with active COVID-19. The sample consisted of peripheral blood. The rearrangement links TRBV6-9 to TRBJ1-2; D uncertain. CDR3 coding DNA: TGTGCCAGCAGTCAGATGGACTGGCCCCCCTTTGGTTGTGGCTACACCTTC. Translating it yields CASSQMDWPPFGCGYTF.